This TCR beta chain was recorded in a study of regulatory T cells in long-lasting Graves disease. Per the germline V gene, CDR1 is SNHLY and CDR2 is FYNNEI. Trimming removed 5 bases from V and 11 bases from J, with 7 bases in between. The CDR3 extends over 10 amino acids. The table lists this clonotype with many counts. Time point given: persistent/refractory GD, antithyroid drugs over 5 years with positive TRAb. From RNA extracted from PBMCs, the TCR library was made. The TCR beta library used iRepertoire HTBI primers with Arm-PCR amplification of CDR3. TCRdb ran MiXCR on the multiplex PCR reads and lists one entry per CDR3 protein. The sample consists of over 300,000 distinct CDR3 sequences, roughly a fifth of them appearing once.

This TCR was sampled from a female donor with Graves disease. The sample in question was peripheral blood mononuclear cells (PBMCs), obtained when the disease was refractory, from a patient treated with antithyroid drugs. This chain links TRBV2 with TRBJ2-1; the D gene is possibly TRBD1 (5 bases). CDR3 DNA sequence: TGTGCCAGCAGTAACAGGCAGCAGTTCTTC. Its translation: CASSNRQQFF. The complete variable domain, with remaining parts taken from reference TRBV2 and TRBJ2-1, reads EPEVTQTPSHQVTQMGQEVILRCVPISNHLYFYWYRQILGQKVEFLVSFYNNEISEKSEIFDDQFSVERPDGSNFTLKIRSTKLEDSAMYFCASSNRQQFFGPGTRLTVL.